This entry lists 17 T cell receptor beta chains sequenced from one sample in a study of post-analysis software for immune sequencing data. These receptors have no identified antigens. Unique molecular identifiers had been added to the TCR beta cDNA libraries. TCRdb called the PCR reads again in MiXCR, with one record for every CDR3 protein. The table lists about 800,000 distinct CDR3 sequences, roughly 27% of them singletons. Study-wide findings and caveats: Patients used a handful of TRBV segments, including TRBV5-6, TRBV5-1 and TRBV20-1, more often than controls.

What was sequenced was blood. All receptors come from a girl aged 5 to 17 with multiple sclerosis.

The chain employs TRBV6-2 or TRBV6-3 and TRBJ2-5; 8 nucleotides line up with TRBD1. The CDR3 sequence is 14 residues long. Germline lookup yields CDR1 MNHEY and CDR2 SVGEGT. V trimming: 6 bases; J trimming: 5 bases; junction bases outside the gene matches: 8. The CDR3 here is CASRGRGPRETQYF. The CDR3 nucleotides read TGTGCCAGCAGAGGCAGGGGGCCGCGGGAGACCCAGTACTTC.

This clonotype was detected only a few times. The V and J genes are TRBV28 and TRBJ1-3, with unresolved D. The CDR3 spans 14 residues. V was trimmed by 3 bases and J by 5 bases, leaving 11 bases between them. Germline CDR1 MDHEN, CDR2 SYDVKM. CDR3: CASSFSGPRNTIYF. CDR3 nucleotide sequence: TGTGCCAGCAGTTTCTCGGGTCCACGAAACACCATATATTTT.

There are many counts of this clonotype. The chain recombines TRBV20-1 with TRBJ2-1; D remains unclear. Between the trimmed V and J ends, which lost 0 bases and 7 bases, there was a span of 4 bases. The V gene's germline CDR1 is DFQATT and CDR2 SNEGSKA (reference sequence). CDR3 length: 11 residues. In nucleotides, the CDR3 is TGCAGTGCTAGAGAGGGAAATGAGCAGTTCTTC. This encodes CSAREGNEQFF.

This chain uses TRBV21-1 with TRBJ2-3; no check of the table's D call, TRBD2, against the DNA was made. TRBV21-1 is a pseudogene locus. The CDR3 is 18 amino acids. CDR3 in DNA: TGTGCCAGCAGCATTTCCGGGACTAGCGGGAGGCGAGGATGGACGCAGTATTTT. Encoded protein: CASSISGTSGRRGWTQYF.

Note on this clonotype: The junction departs from the called germline gene at one end, perhaps through a read error. J is TRBJ2-4 and V is TRBV5-1; 11 bases match TRBD2. The CDR3 has 14 residues. The germline gives CDR1 SGHRS, CDR2 YFSETQ. The CDR3 DNA is TGCGCCAGCAGCCGTAGCGGGAGGGGGAACATCCAGTACTTC. This encodes CASSRSGRGNIQYF. Full variable domain (remainder filled in from reference TRBV5-1 and TRBJ2-4): KAGVTQTPRYLIKTRGQQVTLSCSPISGHRSVSWYQQTPGQGLQFLFEYFSETQRNKGNFPGRFSGRQFSNSRSEMNVSTLELGDSALYLCASSRSGRGNIQYFGAGTRLSVL.

This clonotype has a handful of counts. The chain has TRBV20-1 and TRBJ2-1; D unclear. The CDR3 extends over 13 amino acids. Germline V gene lookup returns CDR1 DFQATT and CDR2 SNEGSKA (reference sequence). V was pared by 1 base and J by 10 bases, with 14 bases between. The CDR3 region is CSARAFRAGEQFF. DNA of the CDR3: TGCAGTGCTAGAGCCTTTAGGGCCGGGGAGCAGTTCTTC.

This sequence joins TRBV20-1 and TRBJ2-5; no clear D. This CDR3 has 14 residues. Per the germline V gene, CDR1 is DFQATT and CDR2 is SNEGSKA (reference sequence). The V and J ends lost 0 bases and 4 bases respectively, with 12 bases between them. CDR3 DNA sequence: TGCAGTGCTAGAGATCTGCGAGCTCGAGAGACCCAGTACTTC. Encoded protein: CSARDLRARETQYF.

This sequence joins TRBV20-1 and TRBJ2-5; a possible D gene is TRBD1 (6 bases). Per germline, CDR1 DFQATT and CDR2 SNEGSKA (reference sequence). The CDR3 has 11 amino acids. The CDR3 coding sequence is TGCTCAGGACAGCCGGAGGAGACCCAGTACTTC. Translating it yields CSGQPEETQYF.

This clonotype was counted a few times. The V call is TRBV2, the J call TRBJ2-7; 7 nucleotides agree with TRBD2. CDR3 size: 16 residues. V lost 8 bases, J lost 5 bases, and 18 bases stayed unmatched. Germline loops: CDR1 SNHLY, CDR2 FYNNEI. CDR3 residues: CASLKGWTTRGDEQYF. The CDR3 coding sequence is TGTGCCAGCCTAAAAGGGTGGACTACCCGGGGGGACGAGCAGTACTTC.

This clonotype was counted between two and nine times. This chain connects TRBV4-1 to TRBJ2-5; D is perhaps TRBD1 or TRBD2 (6 bases each). Trimming cost V 0 bases and J 5 bases, with 13 bases left between them. The CDR3 totals 15 residues. The germline CDR1 and CDR2 sequences are MGHRA and YSYEKL. The CDR3 DNA is TGCGCCAGCAGCCAAGATCCCGGGGGCGGGGAGACCCAGTACTTC. It encodes CASSQDPGGGETQYF.

This clonotype has more than one count but fewer than ten. CDR3 loop: CASISQDTQYF. The DNA of the CDR3 is TGTGCCAGCATCAGCCAAGATACGCAGTATTTT. The chain couples TRBV12-3 or TRBV12-4 to TRBJ2-3; D is undetermined. This CDR3 has 11 amino acids. Between the trimmed V and J ends, which lost 7 bases and 5 bases, there was a span of 7 bases.

J is TRBJ1-3 and V is TRBV24-1, with 7 positions matching TRBD1. This CDR3 has 17 amino acids. Germline lookup yields CDR1 KGHDR and CDR2 SFDVKD. The trim removed 2 bases at V and 4 bases at J, leaving 10 bases unmatched. In DNA form, the CDR3 reads TGTGCCACCAGTGATTCGACAGGGAATTGGGCCGGAAACACCATATATTTT. Amino acids: CATSDSTGNWAGNTIYF.

This clonotype was detected only a few times. For the CDR3, the DNA is TGCGCCAGCAGTTTAATTAACGGGGACGGCCGCACAGATACGCAGTATTTT. Its translation: CASSLINGDGRTDTQYF. The chain employs TRBV5-1 and TRBJ2-3, with D tentatively TRBD1 or TRBD2 (5 bases each). Trimming shortened V by 5 bases and J by 1 base, and 20 bases separated the two germline ends. Germline values: CDR1 SGHRS, CDR2 YFSETQ. The CDR3 runs to 17 residues.

This sequence joins TRBV4-1 and TRBJ1-4; D unclear. V was cut by 0 bases and J by 7 bases, with 18 bases left in between. CDR3 length: 17 amino acids. The germline gives CDR1 MGHRA, CDR2 YSYEKL. The CDR3 DNA sequence: TGCGCCAGCAGCCAAGAGTCGAACCGAGGGTATGCTGAAAAACTGTTTTTT. As protein: CASSQESNRGYAEKLFF.

Concerning this clonotype: Given a much more abundant clone one base away, this may be a read error. The chain links TRBV7-2 to TRBJ2-7; 9 bases map to TRBD1. CDR1 is SGHTA and CDR2 is FQGNSA in the germline V gene. Trimming took 7 bases from V and 2 from J; bases not matched to a gene: 6. CDR3 length: 14 residues. CDR3 sequence reads: CASIRDRAAYEQYF. Written as DNA, the CDR3 is TGTGCCAGCATCCGGGACAGGGCCGCCTACGAGCAGTACTTC.

J is TRBJ2-7 and V is TRBV7-2; unclear D gene. The germline V gene encodes CDR1 SGHTA and CDR2 FQGNSA. The CDR3 spans 15 residues. Trimming took 2 bases from V and 3 from J, leaving 14 bases between them. The CDR3 loop is CASSLRVSTYYEQYF. DNA of the CDR3: TGTGCCAGCAGCTTACGGGTCTCGACATACTACGAGCAGTACTTC. Using reference TRBV7-2 and TRBJ2-7 for the parts outside the CDR3, the full variable domain is GAGVSQSPSNKVTEKGKDVELRCDPISGHTALYWYRQSLGQGLEFLIYFQGNSAPDKSGLPSDRFSAERTGGSVSTLTIQRTQQEDSAVYLCASSLRVSTYYEQYFGPGTRLTVT.

This clonotype was detected a few times. The chain is built from TRBV20-1 and TRBJ2-1; 9 nucleotides agree with TRBD2. The CDR3 length is 12 residues. V was pared by 6 bases and J by 10 bases, with 7 bases of the junction left unmatched. The germline V gene encodes CDR1 DFQATT and CDR2 SNEGSKA (reference sequence). CDR3 DNA: TGCAGTGCCCCCGTAACTAGCGGGGAGCAGTTCTTC. The encoded protein is CSAPVTSGEQFF.